This TCR beta chain was documented in a study of tumor and adjacent non-tumor tissue in lung cancer. The library came from three nested PCR rounds adapted from ARM-PCR protocols. TCRdb analysed the multiplex PCR reads with MiXCR anew, one entry per CDR3 protein. The data hold fewer than 120,000 distinct CDR3 sequences, with over 75% observed a single time. Findings and limits, study-wide: Significantly higher TCR diversity was found in tumor than normal lung.

The CDR3 contains 16 residues. Germline CDR1 is SQVTM and CDR2 is ANQGSEA. This clonotype was counted once. Its matching antigen is unknown. The junction departs from germline at one end; a sequencing error may be responsible. The template was RNA from unsorted bulk tissue. The origin of this receptor is a man between 65 and 85 years old with non-small cell lung cancer. V and J are TRBV29-1 and TRBJ1-2, with D maybe TRBD1 (5 bases). Source material: lung tumor tissue. CDR3 loop: CSVDTGGSDPNYCYTF. The CDR3 coding sequence is TGCAGCGTGGATACAGGTGGTTCTGACCCTAACTATTGCTACACCTTC.